The 4 T cell receptor beta chains presented below share a single source sample, sequenced in a study of blood T cells in healthy people across ages. Combining a sample-barcoded 5' primer with a J-beta primer mix, a second PCR ran for 7 to 11 cycles. TCRdb recomputed calls from the 5' RACE reads with MiXCR, one row per CDR3 protein. Seen here are more than 800,000 distinct CDR3 sequences, more than 25% observed once, and the top ten hold 15% to 20%. Sequenced material: blood. These receptors came from a woman of 80 years or more in good health.

This clonotype was seen more than once but under ten times. This chain connects TRBV11-2 to TRBJ2-3; TRBD1 aligns across 7 bases. The CDR3 is made up of 15 amino acids. The J segment lost 5 bases and the V segment lost 5 bases, leaving 10 bases of the junction unmatched. Germline assignment: CDR1 SGHAT and CDR2 FQNNGV. CDR3 in amino acids: CASSPGQVMGDTQYF. The CDR3 region has the DNA TGTGCCAGCAGCCCCGGACAGGTCATGGGAGATACGCAGTATTTT.

This clonotype was counted ten times or more. The rearrangement links TRBV4-2 to TRBJ2-1; tentatively, D is TRBD2 (5 bases). The CDR3 sequence is 15 residues long. Deletions cut 1 base from V and 3 bases from J, with 10 bases between. Germline V gene sequence: CDR1 LGHNA, CDR2 YNFKEQ. The CDR3 spells CASSQVGSDYNEQFF. DNA of the CDR3: TGTGCCAGCAGCCAAGTCGGTAGCGACTACAATGAGCAGTTCTTC.

About this clonotype: One base away lies a much larger clone, so this may be a sequencing read error. V is TRBV6-2 or TRBV6-3 and J is TRBJ2-5; D is undetermined. The DNA end favors TRBJ2-7, so the J call may be wrong. From germline, CDR1 is MNHEY and CDR2 SVGEGT. The CDR3 spans 14 residues. CDR3: CVSSYSTGGDEQYF. CDR3 nucleotide sequence: TGTGTCAGCAGTTACTCGACTGGCGGCGACGAGCAGTACTTC.

The V gene is TRBV2, the J gene TRBJ1-1; tentative D call: TRBD1 (5 bases). This CDR3 contains 14 residues. Per the germline V gene, CDR1 is SNHLY and CDR2 is FYNNEI. Trimming cost V 6 bases and J 7 bases, with 18 bases left between them. The CDR3 protein is CASRDDRRRNEAFF. The CDR3 DNA reads TGTGCCAGCAGGGATGACAGAAGGAGAAATGAAGCTTTCTTT. Based on the CDR3 plus reference TRBV2 and TRBJ1-1, the full variable domain is EPEVTQTPSHQVTQMGQEVILRCVPISNHLYFYWYRQILGQKVEFLVSFYNNEISEKSEIFDDQFSVERPDGSNFTLKIRSTKLEDSAMYFCASRDDRRRNEAFFGQGTRLTVV.